Listed here is a single TCR beta chain. Its antigen is as yet unknown. The sample originates from a study of beta chain features in type 1 diabetes. Overall study: All samples combined gave about 100 million sorted cells for examination. Study-wide results and limits: Patients' naive, central memory and regulatory TCRB repertoires appeared more alike than those of healthy donors. Shorter TCRB CDR3s, moderately but significantly so, were found in Type 1 diabetes patients in all four CD4+ subsets.

Investigators reverse transcribed all isolated RNA, so they sequenced expressed TCRB transcripts. Repertoires were generated with immunoSEQ multiplex PCR, while TCRdb's copy carries only in-frame clones and drops some. The sample lists 200,000 to 300,000 clones; just over 20% were seen once. The CDR3 consists of 14 residues. CDR1 LNHNV and CDR2 YYDKDF come from the germline V gene (reference sequence). The V end lost 1 base, the J end lost 6 bases, and 12 bases lay between the germline ends. One heparinised draw of blood, averaging around 120 mL, came from each donor. V is TRBV15 and J is TRBJ1-2, with D unresolved. The receptor was isolated from a woman between 40 and 50 years old with type 1 diabetes. Sequenced input: naive CD4+ T cells from blood. The CDR3 loop reads CATSRAENSDGYTF. CDR3 DNA: TGTGCCACCAGCAGAGCCGAAAACAGTGATGGCTACACCTTC.